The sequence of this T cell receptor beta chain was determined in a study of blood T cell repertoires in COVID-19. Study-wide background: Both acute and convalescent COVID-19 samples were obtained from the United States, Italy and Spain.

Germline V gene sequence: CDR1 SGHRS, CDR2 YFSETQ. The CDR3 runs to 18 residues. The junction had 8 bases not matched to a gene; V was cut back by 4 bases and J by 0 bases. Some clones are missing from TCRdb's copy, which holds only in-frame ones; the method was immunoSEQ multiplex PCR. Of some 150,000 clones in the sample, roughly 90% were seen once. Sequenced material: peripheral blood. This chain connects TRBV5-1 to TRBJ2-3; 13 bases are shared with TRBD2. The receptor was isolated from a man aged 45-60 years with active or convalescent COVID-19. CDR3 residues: CASSLFPGLAGSTDTQYF. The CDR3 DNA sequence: TGCGCCAGCAGCCTATTCCCGGGACTAGCGGGAAGCACAGATACGCAGTATTTT.